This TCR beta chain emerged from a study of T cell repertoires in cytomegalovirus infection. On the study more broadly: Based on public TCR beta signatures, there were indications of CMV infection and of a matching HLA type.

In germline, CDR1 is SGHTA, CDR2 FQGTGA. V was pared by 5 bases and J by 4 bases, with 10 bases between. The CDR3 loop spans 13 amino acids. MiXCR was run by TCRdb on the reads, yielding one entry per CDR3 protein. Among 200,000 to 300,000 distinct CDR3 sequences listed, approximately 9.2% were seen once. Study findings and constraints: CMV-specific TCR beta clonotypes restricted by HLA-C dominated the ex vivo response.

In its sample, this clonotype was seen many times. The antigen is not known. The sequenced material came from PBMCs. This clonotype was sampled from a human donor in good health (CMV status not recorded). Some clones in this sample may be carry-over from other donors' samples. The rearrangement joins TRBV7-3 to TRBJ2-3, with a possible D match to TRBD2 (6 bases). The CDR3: CASSQTGADTQYF. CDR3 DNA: TGTGCCAGCAGCCAGACGGGGGCAGATACGCAGTATTTT.